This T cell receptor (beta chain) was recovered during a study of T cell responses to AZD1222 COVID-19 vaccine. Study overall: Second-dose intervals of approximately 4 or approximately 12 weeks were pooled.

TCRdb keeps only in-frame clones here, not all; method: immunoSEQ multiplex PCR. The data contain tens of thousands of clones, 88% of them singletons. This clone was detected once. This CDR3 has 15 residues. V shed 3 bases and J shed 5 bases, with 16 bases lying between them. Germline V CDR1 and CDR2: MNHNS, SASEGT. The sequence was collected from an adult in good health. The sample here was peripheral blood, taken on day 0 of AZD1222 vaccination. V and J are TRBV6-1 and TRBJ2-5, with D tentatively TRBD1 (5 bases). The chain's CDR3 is CASSDGLGRAETQYF. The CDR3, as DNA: TGTGCCAGCAGTGATGGCCTTGGCAGGGCGGAGACCCAGTACTTC.